Included here is one T cell receptor beta chain sequence, with context. Its antigen remains unidentified. These data are taken from a study of shared clonotypes between healthy human individuals. This CDR3 is 20 amino acids long. The J segment lost 2 bases and the V segment lost 3 bases, leaving 20 bases of the junction unmatched. Germline values: CDR1 LNHDA, CDR2 SQIVND (reference sequence). Overall study findings and caveats: What naive subsets generally showed was a larger estimated richness than memory subsets showed.

Assay execution proceeded at the deep level. Profiling relied on immunoSEQ multiplex PCR, and the TCRdb table lists in-frame clones only, not all of them. The table shows about 1.1 million clones, with roughly 80% occurring only once. Input material: memory CD4+ T cells from PBMCs. Subset reported: CD45RA-negative fraction. V is TRBV19 and J is TRBJ2-7; 9 nucleotides align to TRBD1. The receptor was derived from a man between 18 and 35 years old in good health. Some clones in this sample may be carry-over from other donors' samples. Written as DNA, the CDR3 is TGTGCCAGTAGTATCGGAGCCGGGACAGGGCACGCGAATTTCCCCTACGAGCAGTACTTC. It specifies CASSIGAGTGHANFPYEQYF.